What follows is one TCR beta chain and its context. The sample originates from a study of blood T cell repertoires in COVID-19. Study at large: Samples of COVID-19 (acute and convalescent) were obtained from the United States, Italy and Spain. Sources were T cells, B-cell-depleted T cells, or PBMCs; the material itself was cDNA or gDNA.

The CDR3 has 16 amino acids. With 0 bases clipped from V and 0 bases from J, the junction kept 3 bases outside the gene matches. CDR1 and CDR2 (germline): SGHRS, YFSETQ. In the original processing: Amplification of reference gene primers provided the estimated nucleated cell counts. The repertoire was sequenced with immunoSEQ multiplex PCR; TCRdb's copy has only in-frame clones and lacks some. D and trimming were read from the DNA, whereas the V and J calls and clone size are those reported in that table. Of 88,000 or so clones detected, 85% appear once; the ten largest clones hold approximately 3.9%.

The sample taken for sequencing was peripheral blood. This receptor was obtained from a man in his 60s with acute or convalescent COVID-19. The rearrangement joins TRBV5-1 to TRBJ2-7, with 10 bases aligning to TRBD2. The CDR3 DNA sequence: TGCGCCAGCAGCTTGGTGGAGCGGGAGGGCTCCTACGAGCAGTACTTC. It is translated as CASSLVEREGSYEQYF.